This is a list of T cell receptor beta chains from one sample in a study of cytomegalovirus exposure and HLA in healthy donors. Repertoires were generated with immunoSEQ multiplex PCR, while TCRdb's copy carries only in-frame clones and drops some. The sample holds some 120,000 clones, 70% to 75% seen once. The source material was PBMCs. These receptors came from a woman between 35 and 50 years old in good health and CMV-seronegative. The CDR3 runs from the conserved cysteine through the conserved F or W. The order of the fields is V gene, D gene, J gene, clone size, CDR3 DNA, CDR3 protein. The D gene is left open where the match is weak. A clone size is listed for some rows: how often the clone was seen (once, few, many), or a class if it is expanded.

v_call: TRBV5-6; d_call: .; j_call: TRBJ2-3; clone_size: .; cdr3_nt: TGTGCCAGCAGCGCGGGCACAGATACGCAGTATTTT; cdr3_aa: CASSAGTDTQYF
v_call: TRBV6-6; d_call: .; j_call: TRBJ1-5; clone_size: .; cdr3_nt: TGTGCCAGCAGTCAAACAGGGACCGATAGCAATCAGCCCCAGCATTTT; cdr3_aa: CASSQTGTDSNQPQHF
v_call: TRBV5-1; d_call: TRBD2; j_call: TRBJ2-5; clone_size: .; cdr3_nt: TGCGCCAGCAGCTTGGAGGCTAGCGGGGGGCACGAGACCCAGTACTTC; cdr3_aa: CASSLEASGGHETQYF
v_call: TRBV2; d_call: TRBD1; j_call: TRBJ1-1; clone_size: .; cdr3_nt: TGTGCCAGCGACGGACAGGGGTTCTATCGAGCTTTCTTT; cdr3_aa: CASDGQGFYRAFF
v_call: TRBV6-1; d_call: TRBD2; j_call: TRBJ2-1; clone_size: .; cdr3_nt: TGTGCCAGCAGGATAACGGGACTAGCCGGTGAGCAGTTCTTC; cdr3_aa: CASRITGLAGEQFF
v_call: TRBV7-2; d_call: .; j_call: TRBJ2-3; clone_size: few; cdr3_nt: TGTGCCAGCAGCATCGGACTCCCGGTAGATACGCAGTATTTT; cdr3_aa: CASSIGLPVDTQYF
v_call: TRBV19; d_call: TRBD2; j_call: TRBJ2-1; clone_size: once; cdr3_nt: TGTGCCAGTAGTTTAACCGGGACTAGCGGGGTCAATGAGCAGTTCTTC; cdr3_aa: CASSLTGTSGVNEQFF
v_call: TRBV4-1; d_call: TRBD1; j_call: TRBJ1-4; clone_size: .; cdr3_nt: TGCGCCAGCAGCCCCCTAGCCGGGACAGTAAATGAAAAACTGTTTTTT; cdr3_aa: CASSPLAGTVNEKLFF
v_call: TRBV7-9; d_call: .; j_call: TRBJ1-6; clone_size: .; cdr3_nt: TGTGCCAGCAGTCATACAGGGTCACCCCTCCACTTT; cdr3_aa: CASSHTGSPLHF
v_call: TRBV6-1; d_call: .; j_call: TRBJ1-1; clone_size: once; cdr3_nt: TGTGCCACTCAGTATCTGGGGCCGAACACTGAAGCTTTCTTT; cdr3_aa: CATQYLGPNTEAFF
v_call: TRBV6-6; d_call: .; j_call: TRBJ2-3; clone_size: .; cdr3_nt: TGTGCCAGCAGTACACGAAGCGGAGTGGGCACAGATACGCAGTATTTT; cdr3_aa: CASSTRSGVGTDTQYF
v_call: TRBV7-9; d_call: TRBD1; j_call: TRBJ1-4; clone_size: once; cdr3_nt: TGTGCCAGCAGCCTGGGGACAGGGCCGAATGAAAAACTGTTTTTT; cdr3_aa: CASSLGTGPNEKLFF
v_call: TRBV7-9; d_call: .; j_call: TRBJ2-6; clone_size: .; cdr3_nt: TGTGCCAGCAGCTTGGTACCTACTGGGGCCAACGTCCTGACTTTC; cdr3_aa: CASSLVPTGANVLTF
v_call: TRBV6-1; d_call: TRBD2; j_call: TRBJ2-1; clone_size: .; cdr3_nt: TGTGCCAGCAGTGGGGCTAGCGGGAGTTTCTCCTACAATGAGCAGTTCTTC; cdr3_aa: CASSGASGSFSYNEQFF
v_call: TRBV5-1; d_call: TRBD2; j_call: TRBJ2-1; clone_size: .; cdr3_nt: TGCGCCAGCAGCTGGGCGGGGGGGCCCTACAATGAGCAGTTCTTC; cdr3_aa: CASSWAGGPYNEQFF
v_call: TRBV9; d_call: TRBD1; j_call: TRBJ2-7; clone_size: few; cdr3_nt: TGTGCCAGCAGCCGACAGGGGGCGGGAGAGCAGTACTTC; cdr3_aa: CASSRQGAGEQYF
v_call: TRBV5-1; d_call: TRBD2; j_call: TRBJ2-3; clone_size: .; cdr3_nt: TGCGCCAGCAGCTTGACTAGCGGGGGTGGGGGCACAGATACGCAGTATTTT; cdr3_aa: CASSLTSGGGGTDTQYF
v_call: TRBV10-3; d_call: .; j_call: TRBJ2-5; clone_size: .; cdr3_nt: TGTGCCATCCGCGGCCGGGGAGAGCAGTACTTC; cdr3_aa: CAIRGRGEQYF
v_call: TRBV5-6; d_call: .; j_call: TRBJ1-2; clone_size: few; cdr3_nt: TGTGCCAGCAGCTCACAGGCGCACTATGGCTACACCTTC; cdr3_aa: CASSSQAHYGYTF
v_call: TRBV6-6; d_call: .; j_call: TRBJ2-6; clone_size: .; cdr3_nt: TGTGCCAGCAGTTACACCGGAACAGGGAGCGTCCTGACTTTC; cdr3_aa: CASSYTGTGSVLTF
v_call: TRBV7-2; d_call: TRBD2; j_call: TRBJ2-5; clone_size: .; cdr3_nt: TGTGCCAGCAGCTTAGGACTAGCGGGGGCGCGACAAGAGACCCAGTACTTC; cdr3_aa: CASSLGLAGARQETQYF
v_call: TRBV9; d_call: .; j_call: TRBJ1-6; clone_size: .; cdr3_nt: TGTGCCAGCAGCGTAGATCTGAGGGCGGAAGCTTCACCCCTCCACTTT; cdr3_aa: CASSVDLRAEASPLHF
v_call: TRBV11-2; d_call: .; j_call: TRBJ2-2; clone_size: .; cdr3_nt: TGTGCCAGCAGCTTAAGGGGATTGGACACCGGGGAGCTGTTTTTT; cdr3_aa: CASSLRGLDTGELFF
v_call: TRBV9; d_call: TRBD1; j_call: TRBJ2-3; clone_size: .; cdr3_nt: TGTGCCAGCAGCGCGACAGGGTCTGGAGATACGCAGTATTTT; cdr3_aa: CASSATGSGDTQYF
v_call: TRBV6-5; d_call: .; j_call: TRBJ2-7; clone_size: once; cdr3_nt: TGTGCCAGCAGTCGAGGGGACTCCAGCTCCTACGAGCAGTACTTC; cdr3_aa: CASSRGDSSSYEQYF
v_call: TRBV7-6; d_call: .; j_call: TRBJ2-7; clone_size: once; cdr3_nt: TGTGCCAGCAGCTTAGGCAGGGCTTCCTACGAGCAGTACTTC; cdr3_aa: CASSLGRASYEQYF
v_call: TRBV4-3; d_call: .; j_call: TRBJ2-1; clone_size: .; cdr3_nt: TGCGCCAGCAGCCAAGATTATGGGGTCCCGAGGACAGAGCAGTTCTTC; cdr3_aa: CASSQDYGVPRTEQFF
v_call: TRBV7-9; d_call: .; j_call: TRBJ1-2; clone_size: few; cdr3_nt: TGTTCCAGCAGGCCCCGTACGGTCGCGGGCTATGGCTACACCTTC; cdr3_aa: CSSRPRTVAGYGYTF
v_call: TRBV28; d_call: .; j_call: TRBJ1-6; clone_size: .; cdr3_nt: TGTGCCAGCAGTTTGGGGTTACAGGGCTCCTATAATTCACCCCTCCACTTT; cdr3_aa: CASSLGLQGSYNSPLHF
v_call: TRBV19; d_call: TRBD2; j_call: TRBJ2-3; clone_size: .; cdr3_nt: TGTGCCAGTACCCCGGAGCGGGACACAGATACGCAGTATTTT; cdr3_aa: CASTPERDTDTQYF
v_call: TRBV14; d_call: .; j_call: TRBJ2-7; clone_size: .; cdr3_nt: TGTGCCAGCAGCCAAGAATTTTCGGGTTTGAGCTACGAGCAGTACTTC; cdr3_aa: CASSQEFSGLSYEQYF
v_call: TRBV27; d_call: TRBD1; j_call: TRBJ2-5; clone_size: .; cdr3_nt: TGTGCCAGCAGTCCGTCCAGACAGGGGCCCTTTGAGCAGTACTTC; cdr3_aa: CASSPSRQGPFEQYF
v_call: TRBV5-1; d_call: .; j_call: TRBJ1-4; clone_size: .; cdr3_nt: TGCGCCAGCAGCTTGGCCAGGACAGATACTAATGAAAAACTGTTTTTT; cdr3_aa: CASSLARTDTNEKLFF
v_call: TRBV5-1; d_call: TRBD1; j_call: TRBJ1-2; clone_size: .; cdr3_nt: TGCGCCAGCAGCGGGGAGTGGACAGGGTCTAACTATGGCTACACCTTC; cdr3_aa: CASSGEWTGSNYGYTF
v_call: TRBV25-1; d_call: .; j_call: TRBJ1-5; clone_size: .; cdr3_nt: TGTGCCAGGCGTAGTCGAAATCAGCCCCAGCATTTT; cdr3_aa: CARRSRNQPQHF
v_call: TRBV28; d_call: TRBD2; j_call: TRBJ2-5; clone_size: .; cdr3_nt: TGTGCCAGCAGCCCATGGCCTAGCGGGAGGGGTCCCCAAGAGACCCAGTACTTC; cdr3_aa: CASSPWPSGRGPQETQYF
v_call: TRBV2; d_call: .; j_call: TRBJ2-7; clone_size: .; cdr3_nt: TGTGCCAGGAGGGACTCCTCCCTCAAGCAGTACTTC; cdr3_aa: CARRDSSLKQYF
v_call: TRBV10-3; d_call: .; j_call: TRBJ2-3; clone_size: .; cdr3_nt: TGTGCCATCAGTGAGCTGGGAGCAGATACGCAGTATTTT; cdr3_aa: CAISELGADTQYF
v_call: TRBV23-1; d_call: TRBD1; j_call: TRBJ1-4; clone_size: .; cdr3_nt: TGCGCCAGCAGAAACAAAATCGAGGGGGCCGAAAAACTGTTTTTT; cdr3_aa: CASRNKIEGAEKLFF
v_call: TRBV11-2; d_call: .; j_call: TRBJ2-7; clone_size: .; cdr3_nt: TGTGCCAGCAGCTCCCCGATCTACGAGCAGTACTTC; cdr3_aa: CASSSPIYEQYF
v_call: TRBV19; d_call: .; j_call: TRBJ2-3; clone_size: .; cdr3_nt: TGTGCCAGTAGTGGAGCGTCGGGCACAGATACGCAGTATTTT; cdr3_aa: CASSGASGTDTQYF
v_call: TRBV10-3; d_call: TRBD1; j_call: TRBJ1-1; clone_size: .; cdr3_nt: TGTGCCATCGGGGACAGTGACACTGAAGCTTTCTTT; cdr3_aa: CAIGDSDTEAFF
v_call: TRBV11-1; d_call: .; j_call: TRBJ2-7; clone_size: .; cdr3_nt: TGTGCCAGCAGCTCCCTGGCAGGGGAACCCTCCTACGAGCAGTACTTC; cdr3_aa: CASSSLAGEPSYEQYF
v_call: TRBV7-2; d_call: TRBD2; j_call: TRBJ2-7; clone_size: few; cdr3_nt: TGTGCCAGCAGCTTAGATAGCGGGGGGTCCCCCTACGAGCAGTACTTC; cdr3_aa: CASSLDSGGSPYEQYF
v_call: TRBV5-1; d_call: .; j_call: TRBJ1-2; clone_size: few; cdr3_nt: TGCGCCAGCAGCTTGGTTGTCAGGGAAGGTGGCTACACCTTC; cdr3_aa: CASSLVVREGGYTF
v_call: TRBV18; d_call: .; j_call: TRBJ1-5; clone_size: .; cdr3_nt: TGTGCCAGCTCACCATCTAGAGATCAGCCCCAGCATTTT; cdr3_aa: CASSPSRDQPQHF
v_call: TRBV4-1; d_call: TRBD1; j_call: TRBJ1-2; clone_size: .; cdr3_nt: TGCGCCAGCAGCCAAGGGGACAGCTTCTATGGCTACACCTTC; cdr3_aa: CASSQGDSFYGYTF
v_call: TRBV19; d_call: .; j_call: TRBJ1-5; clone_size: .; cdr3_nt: TGTGCCAGTAATATATCCGCGGGGAGGAATCAGCCCCAGCATTTT; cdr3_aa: CASNISAGRNQPQHF
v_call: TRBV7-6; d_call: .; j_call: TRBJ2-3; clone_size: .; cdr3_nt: TGTGCCAGCAGCTCAGAGGGACACAGGAGGTCTGATACGCAGTATTTT; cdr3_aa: CASSSEGHRRSDTQYF